What follows describes a single T cell receptor (beta chain). The antigen remains undetermined. Germline V gene sequence: CDR1 LNHDA, CDR2 SQIVND (reference sequence). The CDR3 totals 11 residues. The V gene end was trimmed by 9 bases and the J gene end by 8 bases; junction bases not matched to a gene: 5. This specimen comes from a study of OX40 agonist ivuxolimab in advanced cancers. Across the whole study: Prior anti-PD-1, anti-PD-L1 or anti-CTLA-4 therapy was allowed; approximately 40% had some. Whole-study findings and limits: There were, on average, more expanded clones in CD8+ T cells than in CD4+. Also present in some nonresponders was a low level of normalized T-cell clonal expansion.

Exclusion of a patient followed from autoimmune disease history or systemic immunosuppression. Sequenced by immunoSEQ multiplex PCR; TCRdb stores in-frame clones only, minus some. This table has roughly 48,000 clones, roughly 82% appearing once. The sequence came from an adult with an advanced solid tumor such as melanoma, head and neck, liver or kidney cancer. Here the sequenced sample was CD4+ or CD8+ T cells sorted from blood, taken in a trial of the OX40 agonist ivuxolimab. This chain links TRBV19 with TRBJ1-2; 8 bases agree with TRBD1. The CDR3 loop is CARMDRDGYTF. The CDR3 DNA is TGTGCCAGGATGGACAGGGACGGCTACACCTTC.